This T cell receptor (beta chain) stems from a study of blood T cell repertoires in COVID-19. Profiling relied on immunoSEQ multiplex PCR, and the TCRdb table lists in-frame clones only, not all of them. The repertoire holds about 83,000 clones, with about 82% as singletons. This CDR3 is 12 amino acids long. With 5 bases removed from V and 8 bases from J, the gap between germline ends came to 12 bases. CDR1 KGHSH and CDR2 LQKENI come from the germline V gene. Sequenced material: peripheral blood. This chain connects TRBV18 to TRBJ1-1, with D perhaps TRBD1 (6 bases). The TCR was taken from a man aged 45 to 65 with active COVID-19. CDR3 in DNA: TGTGCCAGCTCAACGGGAACAGGGGAAGCTTTCTTT. Residues: CASSTGTGEAFF.